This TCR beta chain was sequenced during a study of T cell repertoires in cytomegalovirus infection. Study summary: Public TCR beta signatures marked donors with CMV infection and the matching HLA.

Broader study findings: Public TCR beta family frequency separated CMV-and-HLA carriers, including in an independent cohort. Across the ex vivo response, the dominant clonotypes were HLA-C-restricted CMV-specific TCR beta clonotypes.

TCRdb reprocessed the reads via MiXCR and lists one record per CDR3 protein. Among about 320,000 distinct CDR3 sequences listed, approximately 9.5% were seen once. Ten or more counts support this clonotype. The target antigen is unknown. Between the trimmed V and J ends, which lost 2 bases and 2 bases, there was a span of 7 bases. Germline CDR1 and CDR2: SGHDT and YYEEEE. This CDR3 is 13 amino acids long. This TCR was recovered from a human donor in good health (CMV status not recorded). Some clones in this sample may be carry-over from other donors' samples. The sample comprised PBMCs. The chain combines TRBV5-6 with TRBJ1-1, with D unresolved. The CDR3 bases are TGTGCCAGCAGCTTCTCCGTTAACACTGAAGCTTTCTTT. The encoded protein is CASSFSVNTEAFF.